These 28 T cell receptor beta chains were sequenced from one sample in a study of control samples from healthy donors and cancer patients. Generated by immunoSEQ multiplex PCR, the TCRdb table keeps only in-frame clones and is missing some. The data show about 80,000 clones, roughly nine tenths seen once. The sample was blood. Receptor source: a man aged 50-60 years in good health.

The chain couples TRBV27 to TRBJ2-3; either TRBD1 or TRBD2 may fit D (5 bases each). From germline, CDR1 is MNHEY and CDR2 SMNVEV (reference sequence). This CDR3 region has 12 residues. V lost 6 bases to trimming and J lost 6 bases, with 10 bases between them. The CDR3 DNA sequence: TGTGCCAGCAGGACCGGGGCGGATACGCAGTATTTT. Encoded protein: CASRTGADTQYF.

The chain combines TRBV29-1 with TRBJ1-1, with D perhaps matching TRBD1 (6 bases). Germline V gene lookup returns CDR1 SQVTM and CDR2 ANQGSEA. The length of the CDR3 is 12 residues. The V end lost 7 bases, the J end lost 1 base, and 10 bases lay between the germline ends. Here the CDR3 DNA reads TGCAGCGCACGACAGGCGAACACTGAAGCTTTCTTT. It yields the protein CSARQANTEAFF.

This rearrangement joins TRBV6-7 to TRBJ1-1; possible D gene TRBD1, 5 bases. TRBV6-7 is noted as an ORF with a role that remains uncertain. The CDR3 spans 21 residues. The V end was cut by 2 bases, the J end by 0 bases, with 28 bases between. This CDR3 is CASSYAGGRPPHPLMNTEAFF. CDR3 bases: TGTGCCAGCAGTTACGCGGGGGGACGCCCACCTCACCCGCTCATGAACACTGAAGCTTTCTTT.

This clone has just one count. The genes are TRBV4-1 and TRBJ2-3; weak D call: TRBD1 (6 bases). Between the trimmed V and J ends, which lost 4 bases and 1 base, there was a span of 12 bases. The germline CDR1 and CDR2 sequences are MGHRA and YSYEKL. The CDR3 is 15 residues long. The CDR3 reads CASSPGGIRTDTQYF. The CDR3 region has the DNA TGCGCCAGCAGCCCTGGGGGCATTCGCACAGATACGCAGTATTTT.

The chain employs TRBV11-2 and TRBJ1-4, with 9 bases that match TRBD1. The CDR3 covers 15 residues. In germline, CDR1 is SGHAT, CDR2 FQNNGV. V was clipped by 1 base and J by 7 bases; unmatched bases: 4. The CDR3 DNA follows: TGTGCCAGCAGCTTAGTAACAGGGGGCGGTGAAAAACTGTTTTTT. Its protein is CASSLVTGGGEKLFF.

CDR3 DNA: TGTGCCAGTCGGGGACAGGGAAGGTTTGGCAATCAGCCCCAGCATTTT. Translated: CASRGQGRFGNQPQHF. The chain employs TRBV19 and TRBJ1-5; 9 bases match TRBD1. J gave up 2 bases and V 8 bases, and 10 bases lay outside the gene matches. CDR3 size: 16 residues. Per germline, CDR1 LNHDA and CDR2 SQIVND (reference sequence).

The rearrangement uses TRBV19 and TRBJ1-2, with 9 bases that match TRBD1. The CDR3 has 14 residues. Germline V CDR1 and CDR2: LNHDA, SQIVND (reference sequence). Trimming at V came to 7 bases and at J to 2 bases, leaving 5 bases not matched to a gene. The CDR3 DNA sequence: TGTGCCAGTAAGCGACAGGGGGTGAACTATGGCTACACCTTC. This codes for CASKRQGVNYGYTF.

V usage is TRBV5-1 and J usage is TRBJ1-3; unclear D gene. Trimming removed 0 bases at V and 0 bases at J, with 13 bases between. This CDR3 comprises 17 residues. Germline V gene sequence: CDR1 SGHRS, CDR2 YFSETQ. CDR3 sequence (DNA): TGCGCCAGCAGCTTGGCTAGTGCCACCAACTCTGGAAACACCATATATTTT. Translating gives CASSLASATNSGNTIYF. Filled out from reference TRBV5-1 and TRBJ1-3, the complete variable domain reads KAGVTQTPRYLIKTRGQQVTLSCSPISGHRSVSWYQQTPGQGLQFLFEYFSETQRNKGNFPGRFSGRQFSNSRSEMNVSTLELGDSALYLCASSLASATNSGNTIYFGEGSWLTVV.

The rearrangement uses TRBV19 and TRBJ1-1, with 9 nucleotides matching TRBD1. Germline-derived CDR1 and CDR2 are LNHDA and SQIVND (reference sequence). Germline trimming cut 7 bases from V and 7 bases from J; bases unmatched to any gene: 16. The CDR3 is 16 residues long. This CDR3 is CASTQKTGTGKVEAFF. For the CDR3, the DNA is TGTGCCAGTACCCAGAAAACCGGGACAGGGAAAGTTGAAGCTTTCTTT.

This sequence joins TRBV30 and TRBJ2-2; no clear D gene. This CDR3 has 14 amino acids. CDR1 and CDR2 from the germline V gene are GTSNPN and SVGIG (reference sequence). V dropped 0 bases and J dropped 1 base, with 6 bases sitting between them. The CDR3: CAWSVTKNTGELFF. CDR3 nucleotides: TGTGCCTGGAGTGTAACTAAGAACACCGGGGAGCTGTTTTTT.

The chain is built from TRBV10-2 and TRBJ1-1; D is uncertain. There are 13 residues in the CDR3. V lost 3 bases and J 0 bases, leaving 5 bases between the germline ends. Germline loops: CDR1 WSHSY, CDR2 SAAADI. CDR3 region: CASSDRLNTEAFF. CDR3 DNA sequence: TGCGCCAGCAGTGACAGGTTGAACACTGAAGCTTTCTTT.

The V call is TRBV5-1, the J call TRBJ2-5, with D perhaps TRBD2 (7 bases). The germline V gene has CDR1 SGHRS and CDR2 YFSETQ. V dropped 0 bases and J dropped 5 bases, with 14 bases sitting between them. This CDR3 spans 15 amino acids. The CDR3: CASSLAGGGAETQYF. Written as DNA, the CDR3 is TGCGCCAGCAGCTTGGCTGGGGGGGGCGCGGAGACCCAGTACTTC.

V gene TRBV18 combines with J gene TRBJ2-3; 8 bases are shared with TRBD2. Per germline, CDR1 KGHSH and CDR2 LQKENI. Trimming at V came to 3 bases and at J to 2 bases, leaving 4 bases not matched to a gene. This CDR3 is 15 amino acids long. CDR3 nucleotide sequence: TGTGCCAGCTCACCGGCGGGGGGACTCACAGATACGCAGTATTTT. This gives the protein CASSPAGGLTDTQYF.

The chain couples TRBV4-1 to TRBJ2-5; a possible D gene is TRBD1 (6 bases). CDR1 and CDR2 from the germline V gene are MGHRA and YSYEKL. The length of the CDR3 is 15 residues. V shed 6 bases and J shed 1 base, with 15 bases lying between them. The CDR3 nucleotides read TGCGCCAGCAGTCAGGGACAAGGGTTCCAAGAGACCCAGTACTTC. It is translated as CASSQGQGFQETQYF.

This clone was seen a handful of times. The CDR3 loop reads CATSPSAPGLSYEQYF. The CDR3 DNA follows: TGTGCCACCAGTCCCTCTGCCCCGGGTCTCTCCTACGAGCAGTACTTC. This chain uses TRBV24-1 with TRBJ2-7, with D unclear. CDR1 is KGHDR, CDR2 SFDVKD, per germline. This CDR3 spans 16 amino acids. V was clipped by 6 bases and J by 0 bases, with 17 bases between them.

The chain recombines TRBV16 with TRBJ1-1, with D possibly TRBD1 on 6 matching bases. The CDR3 is 15 amino acids. The ends were cut back, 4 bases at V and 5 bases at J, with 17 bases in the middle. Germline V gene sequence: CDR1 KGHSY, CDR2 FQNENV. Here the CDR3 reads CASSPRRGAGTEAFF. In DNA form, the CDR3 reads TGTGCCAGCAGCCCCCGAAGGGGGGCTGGGACTGAAGCTTTCTTT. Full variable domain (missing parts from reference TRBV16 and TRBJ1-1): GEEVAQTPKHLVRGEGQKAKLYCAPIKGHSYVFWYQQVLKNEFKFLISFQNENVFDETGMPKERFSAKCLPNSPCSLEIQATKLEDSAVYFCASSPRRGAGTEAFFGQGTRLTVV.

CDR3 in amino acids: CASSLVGGRYGYTF. In DNA form, the CDR3 reads TGTGCCAGCAGCTTAGTAGGGGGGAGGTATGGCTACACCTTC. The chain combines TRBV7-8 with TRBJ1-2; weak D call: TRBD1 (6 bases). Looked up from germline, CDR1 is SGHVS and CDR2 is FQNEAQ. This CDR3 region has 14 residues. V lost 1 base, J lost 5 bases, and 11 bases lay in between.

The CDR3 region is CASSVLNGGYTF. The CDR3 coding sequence is TGTGCCAGTAGTGTCTTAAACGGCGGCTACACCTTC. V usage is TRBV19 and J usage is TRBJ1-2; no definite D call. Trimming pared 5 bases from V and 8 bases from J, leaving 12 bases between. The germline CDR1 and CDR2 sequences are LNHDA and SQIVND (reference sequence). The CDR3 extends over 12 amino acids.

The rearrangement joins TRBV6-5 to TRBJ1-2, with D hard to call. Germline loops: CDR1 MNHEY, CDR2 SVGAGI. With 4 bases removed from V and 5 bases from J, the gap between germline ends came to 11 bases. The CDR3 covers 13 residues. As DNA, the CDR3 is TGTGCCAGCAGTTCCGGGGATTCGTATGGCTACACCTTC. Translated, it gives CASSSGDSYGYTF.

This chain connects TRBV13 to TRBJ2-7, with 11 bases matching TRBD1. The CDR3 is 16 amino acids. V dropped 2 bases and J dropped 7; count of bases not matched to a gene: 10. Looked up from germline, CDR1 is PRHDT and CDR2 is FYEKMQ (reference sequence). The CDR3 DNA sequence: TGTGCCAGCAGCTTACCCGACGGACAGGGGGCAGGGGAGCAGTACTTC. This sequence encodes CASSLPDGQGAGEQYF.

This chain links TRBV18 with TRBJ2-5, with 8 bases aligning to TRBD1. Germline V lookup: CDR1 KGHSH, CDR2 LQKENI. The CDR3 runs to 13 residues. Trimming at V came to 3 bases and at J to 4 bases, leaving 1 base not matched to a gene. The CDR3 loop reads CASSPTGVETQYF. CDR3 nucleotide sequence: TGTGCCAGCTCACCGACAGGGGTAGAGACCCAGTACTTC. The variable domain in full, completed from reference TRBV18 and TRBJ2-5, reads NAGVMQNPRHLVRRRGQEARLRCSPMKGHSHVYWYRQLPEEGLKFMVYLQKENIIDESGMPKERFSAEFPKEGPSILRIQQVVRGDSAAYFCASSPTGVETQYFGPGTRLLVL.

To note about this clone: Germline and junction disagree at one end, which may indicate a read error. Other DNA sequences in the same sample also yield this CDR3. This sequence joins TRBV7-9 and TRBJ2-2; the D gene is possibly TRBD2 (6 bases). Germline V gene lookup returns CDR1 SEHNR and CDR2 FQNEAQ (reference sequence). The CDR3 totals 15 residues. The CDR3 loop is CASSPPGDYTGELFF. Here the CDR3 DNA reads TGTGCTAGCAGCCCGCCCGGGGACTACACCGGGGAGCTGTTTTTT.

The rearrangement joins TRBV19 to TRBJ1-6; perhaps TRBD1 as D (5 bases). The CDR3 spans 18 residues. Trimming shortened V by 3 bases and J by 0 bases, and 15 bases separated the two germline ends. Per the germline V gene, CDR1 is LNHDA and CDR2 is SQIVND (reference sequence). Here the CDR3 reads CASSIWAKGSSYNSPLHF. The CDR3, as DNA: TGTGCCAGTAGTATCTGGGCTAAGGGGAGCTCCTATAATTCACCCCTCCACTTT.

This chain connects TRBV12-3 or TRBV12-4 to TRBJ1-3, with D hard to call. Trimming cost V 3 bases and J 6 bases, with 6 bases left between them. This CDR3 comprises 12 residues. CDR3 sequence: CASSFSSNTIYF. The CDR3 coding sequence is TGTGCCAGCAGTTTTTCTTCAAACACCATATATTTT.

This clone was found once. The V gene is TRBV12-3 or TRBV12-4, the J gene TRBJ2-3, with a tentative D call TRBD2 (5 bases). The CDR3 length is 13 residues. V shed 2 bases and J shed 5 bases, with 8 bases lying between them. CDR3 in amino acids: CASSLSEGDTQYF. CDR3 DNA: TGTGCCAGCAGTTTAAGTGAGGGAGATACGCAGTATTTT.

V usage is TRBV10-3 and J usage is TRBJ1-1, with unresolved D. The germline V and J ends were trimmed by 2 bases and 5 bases, with 3 bases remaining between them. This CDR3 spans 11 amino acids. CDR1 is ENHRY and CDR2 is SYGVKD in the germline V gene. Here the CDR3 reads CAISENTEAFF. The DNA of the CDR3 is TGTGCCATCAGTGAGAATACTGAAGCTTTCTTT.

V and J are TRBV6-6 and TRBJ2-1, with TRBD2 identical over 9 bases. The CDR3 contains 15 residues. Germline V gene sequence: CDR1 MNHNY, CDR2 SVGAGI (reference sequence). With 5 bases clipped from V and 4 bases from J, the junction kept 6 bases outside the gene matches. CDR3 residues: CASSGSGGTYNEQFF. As DNA, the CDR3 is TGTGCCAGCAGTGGTAGCGGGGGAACATACAATGAGCAGTTCTTC.

The chain carries TRBV5-5 and TRBJ1-1; D unclear. CDR1 is SGHKS and CDR2 is YYEKEE in the germline V gene (reference sequence). There are 18 residues in the CDR3. With 1 base removed from V and 2 bases from J, the gap between germline ends came to 21 bases. Here the CDR3 DNA reads TGTGCCAGCAGCTTGATGCCTATGGTTCCAGGCGTTAACACTGAAGCTTTCTTT. Its protein is CASSLMPMVPGVNTEAFF.